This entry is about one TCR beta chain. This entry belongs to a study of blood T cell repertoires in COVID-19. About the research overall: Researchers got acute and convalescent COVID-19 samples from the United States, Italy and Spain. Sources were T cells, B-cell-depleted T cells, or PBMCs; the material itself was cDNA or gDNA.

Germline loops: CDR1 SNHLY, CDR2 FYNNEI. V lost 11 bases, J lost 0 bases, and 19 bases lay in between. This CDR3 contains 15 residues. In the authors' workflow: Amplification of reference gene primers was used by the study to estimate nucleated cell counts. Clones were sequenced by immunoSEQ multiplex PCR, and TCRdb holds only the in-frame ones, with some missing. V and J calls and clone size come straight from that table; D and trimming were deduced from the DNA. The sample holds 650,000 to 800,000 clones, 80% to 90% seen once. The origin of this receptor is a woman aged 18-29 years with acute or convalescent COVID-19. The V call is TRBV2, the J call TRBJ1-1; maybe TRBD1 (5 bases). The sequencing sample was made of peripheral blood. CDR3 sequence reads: CAGRTRQKVNTEAFF. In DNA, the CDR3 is TGTGCCGGACGGACCAGACAGAAAGTGAACACTGAAGCTTTCTTT.